This T cell receptor beta chain was identified in a study of blood T cell repertoires in COVID-19. About the study: The analysed material was cDNA or gDNA that came from T cells, B-cell-depleted T cells, or PBMCs.

The V gene end was trimmed by 9 bases and the J gene end by 10 bases; junction bases not matched to a gene: 12. CDR3 length: 14 amino acids. Germline loops: CDR1 MRHNA, CDR2 SNTAGT. A Seattle source enrolled patients during active infection and followed them longitudinally. Original methodology: Nucleated cell counts were estimated from reference gene primer amplification. TCRdb's table, derived via immunoSEQ multiplex PCR, lists solely in-frame clones and lacks some. V and J calls and clone size are copied from that table; D and trimming were computed from the DNA. The data show 250,000 to 400,000 clones, more than 70% seen once.

The gene calls are TRBV6-4 and TRBJ2-1; 10 bases agree with TRBD1. The source is a woman aged 25-40 years with COVID-19, enrolled during active disease. Sequenced: peripheral blood. CDR3 in amino acids: CARVRDRGSGEQFF. CDR3 nucleotide sequence: TGTGCCAGAGTCCGGGACAGGGGATCGGGGGAGCAGTTCTTC.